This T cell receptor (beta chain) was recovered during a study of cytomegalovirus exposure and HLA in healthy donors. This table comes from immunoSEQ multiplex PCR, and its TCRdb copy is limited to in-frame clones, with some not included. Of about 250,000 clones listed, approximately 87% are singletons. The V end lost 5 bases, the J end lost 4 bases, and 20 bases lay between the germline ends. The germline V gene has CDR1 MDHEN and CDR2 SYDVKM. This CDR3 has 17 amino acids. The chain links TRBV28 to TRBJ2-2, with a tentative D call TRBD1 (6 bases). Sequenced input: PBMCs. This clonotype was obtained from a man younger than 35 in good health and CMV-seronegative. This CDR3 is CASSQAKNRVGTGELFF. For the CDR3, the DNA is TGTGCCAGCAGTCAAGCGAAAAACAGGGTCGGCACCGGGGAGCTGTTTTTT.